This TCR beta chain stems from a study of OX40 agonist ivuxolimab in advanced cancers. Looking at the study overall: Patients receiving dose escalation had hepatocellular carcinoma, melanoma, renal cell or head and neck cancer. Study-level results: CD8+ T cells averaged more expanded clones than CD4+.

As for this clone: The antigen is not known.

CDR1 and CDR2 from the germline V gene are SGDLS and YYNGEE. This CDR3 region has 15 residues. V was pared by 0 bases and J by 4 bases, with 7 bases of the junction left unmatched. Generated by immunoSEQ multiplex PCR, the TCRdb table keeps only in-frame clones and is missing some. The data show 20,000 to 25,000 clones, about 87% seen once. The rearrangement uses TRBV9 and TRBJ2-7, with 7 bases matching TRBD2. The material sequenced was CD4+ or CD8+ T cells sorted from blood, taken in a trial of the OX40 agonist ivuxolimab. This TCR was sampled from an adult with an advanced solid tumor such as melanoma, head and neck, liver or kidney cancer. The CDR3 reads CASSVGIGTTYEQYF. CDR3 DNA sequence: TGTGCCAGCAGCGTAGGGATTGGGACTACGTACGAGCAGTACTTC.